Below are 27 T cell receptor beta chains sequenced from a single sample in a study of monozygotic twins with inflammatory bowel disease. TCRdb processed the 5' RACE reads again and assigns one entry to each CDR3 protein, with no DNA. Here the sample table reports about 160,000 distinct CDR3 sequences. Source material: blood. The receptor source for this set is a human donor with ulcerative colitis or Crohn's disease, or a healthy co-twin of an affected twin (not recorded which).

The rearrangement links TRBV9 to TRBJ1-2; TCRdb indicates TRBD1, and absent DNA this call remains unverified. From germline, CDR1 is SGDLS and CDR2 YYNGEE. This CDR3 has 12 amino acids. The CDR3 region is CASSGRGGRRTF. The whole variable domain, remainder taken from reference TRBV9 and TRBJ1-2, is DSGVTQTPKHLITATGQRVTLRCSPRSGDLSVYWYQQSLDQGLQFLIQYYNGEERAKGNILERFSAQQFPDLHSELNLSSLELGDSALYFCASSGRGGRRTFGSGTRLTVV.

V and J are TRBV10-3 and TRBJ1-5; with no DNA, the TCRdb D assignment of TRBD1 cannot be verified. CDR3 length: 13 amino acids. Germline assignment: CDR1 ENHRY and CDR2 SYGVKD. This chain's CDR3 is CATMRDKNQPQHF.

The V gene is TRBV11-2, the J gene TRBJ2-3; the D call from TCRdb, TRBD2, cannot be confirmed without DNA. This CDR3 is 18 amino acids long. CDR1 SGHAT and CDR2 FQNNGV come from the germline V gene. The chain's CDR3 is CASARTGAGGPKIDTQYF.

The chain joins TRBV12-3 or TRBV12-4 to TRBJ2-1. There are 13 residues in the CDR3. CDR3: CASSSDGSDEQFF.

The chain joins TRBV7-8 to TRBJ1-5; the D call of TRBD1 rests on TCRdb alone, since no DNA is present to check it. CDR1 is SGHVS, CDR2 FQNEAQ, per germline. The CDR3 contains 16 residues. The CDR3 sequence is CASTPEAVYSNQPQHF.

V gene TRBV7-9 combines with J gene TRBJ1-1; TCRdb calls TRBD1, which cannot be checked without DNA. CDR3 length equals 12 residues. Germline loops: CDR1 SEHNR, CDR2 FQNEAQ (reference sequence). CDR3 loop: CASSTTGRKAFF.

V usage is TRBV20-1 and J usage is TRBJ2-1; TCRdb reports TRBD2, a call that lacks DNA to check it against. This CDR3 is built from 14 residues. Germline V CDR1 and CDR2: DFQATT, SNEGSKA (reference sequence). This CDR3 is CSALTSGTYNEQFF.

The V gene is TRBV20-1, the J gene TRBJ2-1. This CDR3 is built from 13 residues. Germline-derived CDR1 and CDR2 are DFQATT and SNEGSKA (reference sequence). The CDR3 sequence: CSVGRRPYNEQFF.

V usage is TRBV27 and J usage is TRBJ1-1; the TCRdb D gene call, TRBD1, has no DNA to confirm it. The CDR3 loop spans 14 amino acids. The V gene's germline CDR1 is MNHEY and CDR2 SMNVEV (reference sequence). Here the CDR3 reads CASSSGGKDTEAFF.

The rearrangement joins TRBV30 to TRBJ2-7; TCRdb names TRBD2, which stays unverified in the absence of DNA. In germline, CDR1 is GTSNPN, CDR2 SVGIG (reference sequence). CDR3 length equals 11 residues. The CDR3 region is CDWKGDYEQYF.

This chain uses TRBV20-1 with TRBJ1-1. From germline, CDR1 is DFQATT and CDR2 SNEGSKA (reference sequence). The CDR3 spans 16 residues. CDR3 loop: CSARDFRLTMNTEAFF.

The chain combines TRBV27 with TRBJ2-5; TCRdb names TRBD2, which stays unverified in the absence of DNA. Germline CDR1 is MNHEY and CDR2 is SMNVEV (reference sequence). The CDR3 runs 14 residues. CDR3 sequence: CASSLWGGQETQYF.

The rearrangement links TRBV25-1 to TRBJ1-2. CDR1 MGHDK and CDR2 SYGVNS come from the germline V gene. This CDR3 has 16 amino acids. The CDR3 reads CASSEEGGTSPGGYTF.

V and J are TRBV10-2 and TRBJ1-1; TCRdb lists TRBD1, though no DNA is available to test this call. Looked up from germline, CDR1 is WSHSY and CDR2 is SAAADI. CDR3 size: 13 residues. CDR3 residues: CASSESTVGAAFF.

The J gene is TRBJ2-3, the V gene TRBV7-9; no DNA is available, so the TRBD2 call from TCRdb remains unchecked. Germline CDR1 SEHNR, CDR2 FQNEAQ (reference sequence). This CDR3 is built from 15 residues. The CDR3 sequence is CASSLGSGNTDTQYF. Complete variable domain (other parts from reference TRBV7-9 and TRBJ2-3): DTGVSQNPRHKITKRGQNVTFRCDPISEHNRLYWYRQTLGQGPEFLTYFQNEAQLEKSRLLSDRFSAERPKGSFSTLEIQRTEQGDSAMYLCASSLGSGNTDTQYFGPGTRLTVL.

This CDR3 reads CASSPRQGLTYYGYTF. The genes are TRBV12-3 or TRBV12-4 and TRBJ1-2; TCRdb calls TRBD1, which cannot be checked without DNA. This CDR3 is 16 amino acids long.

The chain combines TRBV4-3 with TRBJ2-3; TCRdb outputs TRBD1, but without DNA this stays unchecked. The CDR3 consists of 14 residues. In germline, CDR1 is LGHNA, CDR2 YSLEER. This chain's CDR3 is CASSLEGGTDTQYF.

The rearrangement uses TRBV6-5 and TRBJ1-2; TCRdb returns TRBD1, unconfirmable since there is no DNA. CDR1 and CDR2 from the germline V gene are MNHEY and SVGAGI. The CDR3 length is 15 residues. The CDR3 loop reads CASSFSQGANYGYTF.

V is TRBV28 and J is TRBJ2-3; checking the TCRdb D call of TRBD2 is not possible without DNA. Germline V gives CDR1 MDHEN, CDR2 SYDVKM. The CDR3 sequence is 15 residues long. The CDR3 spells CASSKEGLSTDTQYF.

The chain joins TRBV6-5 to TRBJ1-2. The CDR3 totals 14 residues. The V gene's germline CDR1 is MNHEY and CDR2 SVGAGI. This chain's CDR3 is CASSYSRWSYGYTF.

The V gene is TRBV5-5, the J gene TRBJ2-3; with no DNA, the TCRdb D assignment of TRBD2 cannot be verified. Germline V gene lookup returns CDR1 SGHKS and CDR2 YYEKEE (reference sequence). The CDR3 sequence is 16 residues long. CDR3 amino acids: CASSFRATSSTDTQYF.

The CDR3 spells CASRPQGALGYGYTF. V is TRBV6-1 and J is TRBJ1-2; absent DNA, TCRdb's TRBD1 call cannot be checked. Germline V gene lookup returns CDR1 MNHNS and CDR2 SASEGT. The CDR3 has 15 amino acids.

The chain is built from TRBV5-6 and TRBJ2-1. This CDR3 has 15 residues. The germline V gene encodes CDR1 SGHDT and CDR2 YYEEEE. CDR3 amino acids: CASSFDPGHYNEQFF.

V is TRBV3-1 and J is TRBJ1-5. The CDR3 covers 15 residues. Per the germline V gene, CDR1 is LGHDT and CDR2 is YNNKEL (reference sequence). The CDR3 loop reads CASSQEKGSNQPQHF. Filled out from reference TRBV3-1 and TRBJ1-5, the complete variable domain reads DTAVSQTPKYLVTQMGNDKSIKCEQNLGHDTMYWYKQDSKKFLKIMFSYNNKELIINETVPNRFSPKSPDKAHLNLHINSLELGDSAVYFCASSQEKGSNQPQHFGDGTRLSIL.

V and J are TRBV7-2 and TRBJ2-7; without DNA, the TCRdb call of TRBD2 cannot be checked. This CDR3 region has 15 residues. Germline V gene sequence: CDR1 SGHTA, CDR2 FQGNSA. CDR3 residues: CASSLAGGGAFEQYF.

The rearrangement links TRBV18 to TRBJ1-2. The CDR3 consists of 16 residues. Germline V CDR1 and CDR2: KGHSH, LQKENI. CDR3 residues: CASSPQGDGVGYGYTF.

The chain employs TRBV10-1 and TRBJ2-7; absent DNA, TCRdb's TRBD2 call cannot be checked. The length of the CDR3 is 15 residues. From germline, CDR1 is WNHNN and CDR2 SYGVQD (reference sequence). The CDR3 loop reads CASSGLAGPLGEQYF.